This is a list of T cell receptor beta chains from one sample in a study of blood T cell repertoires in COVID-19. The protocol was immunoSEQ multiplex PCR, while the TCRdb copy is restricted to in-frame clones and leaves out a portion. This sample has 29,000 or so clones; about nine tenths occur once, and the top ten carry about a tenth. Input material: peripheral blood. The receptors were gathered from a human donor in a cohort sampled during active COVID-19. CDR3s include the opening cysteine and the closing phenylalanine or tryptophan. Fields, in order: V gene, J gene, D gene, clone size, CDR3 DNA, CDR3 protein. The D gene is left open where the match is weak. Not all rows give a size; the values are once, few, many and, for expanded clones, a class.

TRBV2	TRBJ1-1	-	-	TGTGCCAGCAGGGACAGCGAGAACACTGAAGCTTTCTTT	CASRDSENTEAFF
TRBV7-9	TRBJ2-3	-	-	TGTGCCAGCAGCTTAGAAGTGTGGCGGGCAGGCACAGATACGCAGTATTTT	CASSLEVWRAGTDTQYF
TRBV27	TRBJ1-4	-	-	TGTGCCAGCAGCATGAGGGGGAATGAAAAACTGTTTTTT	CASSMRGNEKLFF
TRBV18	TRBJ2-3	-	-	TGTGCCAGCTCACCACCCCCGGGGGCAGATACGCAGTATTTT	CASSPPPGADTQYF
TRBV7-9	TRBJ1-1	-	-	TGTGCCAGCAGCTTAAGTGGCGGTATAAACACTGAAGCTTTCTTT	CASSLSGGINTEAFF
TRBV6-2/TRBV6-3	TRBJ2-7	TRBD1	-	TGTGCCAGCAGTTACTCAGGGACAGGGGGTGCGGGGAGACCCTACGAGCAGTACTTC	CASSYSGTGGAGRPYEQYF
TRBV9	TRBJ2-1	TRBD2	-	TGTGCCAGCAGCGTAGGCCAACTAGCGGGGTCCTACAATGAGCAGTTCTTC	CASSVGQLAGSYNEQFF
TRBV28	TRBJ2-7	-	-	TGTGCCAGCAGTTCTAGTGGTGCACCCATATACGAGCAGTACTTC	CASSSSGAPIYEQYF
TRBV5-1	TRBJ2-5	TRBD1	-	TGCGCCAGCAGCAAACGTATGGGACAGGGAGTTTTTGAGACCCAGTACTTC	CASSKRMGQGVFETQYF
TRBV19	TRBJ2-6	-	-	TGTGCCAGTAGCACTCCCCGCCCCGGGGCTGGGGCCAACGTCCTGACTTTC	CASSTPRPGAGANVLTF
TRBV11-3	TRBJ2-1	-	-	TGTGCCAGCAGCTTAGACAGAAATGAGCAGTTCTTC	CASSLDRNEQFF
TRBV5-4	TRBJ2-3	-	-	TGTGCCAGCAGCTTATCGGACACCACAGATACGCAGTATTTT	CASSLSDTTDTQYF
TRBV7-2	TRBJ2-5	TRBD2	-	TGTGCCAGCAGCTTAGGCGGGGGGGGGCAAGAGACCCAGTACTTC	CASSLGGGGQETQYF
TRBV2	TRBJ1-4	-	-	TGTGCCAGCAGTCCGATAGGAGGGACTAATGAAAAACTGTTTTTT	CASSPIGGTNEKLFF
TRBV5-1	TRBJ2-1	TRBD1	few	TGCGCCAGCAGCCCGGGACAGGGATACTACAATGAGCAGTTCTTC	CASSPGQGYYNEQFF